The clone carrying this TCR beta chain came up once. The data are from a study of shared T cell receptors in the human thymus. Produced via immunoSEQ multiplex PCR; TCRdb's table is partial and in-frame only. The sample has about 380,000 clones; approximately 95% are singletons. CDR1 MDHEN and CDR2 SYDVKM come from the germline V gene. The V end was cut by 1 base, the J end by 3 bases, with 18 bases between. CDR3 length: 17 residues. The chain links TRBV28 to TRBJ1-1; D is possibly TRBD1 (5 bases). This clonotype originated in a human donor. The material sequenced was thymocytes. The CDR3 region has the DNA TGTGCCAGCAGTTTATTTCGCCTTAAAGGAGGGGACACTGAAGCTTTCTTT. Amino acids: CASSLFRLKGGDTEAFF. The variable domain in full, with the rest retrieved from reference TRBV28 and TRBJ1-1, is DVKVTQSSRYLVKRTGEKVFLECVQDMDHENMFWYRQDPGLGLRLIYFSYDVKMKEKGDIPEGYSVSREKKERFSLILESASTNQTSMYLCASSLFRLKGGDTEAFFGQGTRLTVV.